Here is one TCR beta chain with its context. CDR3 length: 16 amino acids. V shed 4 bases, J shed 4 bases, and the junction held 7 bases outside the gene matches. Per germline, CDR1 SGHKS and CDR2 YYEKEE (reference sequence). These data belong to a study of blood T cell repertoires in COVID-19. Study-wide context: The samples span acute and convalescent COVID-19 from the United States, Italy and Spain. PBMCs, B-cell-depleted T cells, or T cells provided the cDNA or gDNA that made up the material.

In the authors' workflow: Reference gene primer amplification in the assay estimated nucleated cell counts. Assay used: immunoSEQ multiplex PCR; TCRdb lists only in-frame clones, some missing. Clone size and V and J calls were adopted from that table, with D and trimming inferred from the DNA. The table records about 45,000 clones, around 87% of them present only once. This chain links TRBV5-5 with TRBJ2-5; 13 nucleotides agree with TRBD2. The clonotype comes from an elderly woman with active COVID-19. The sequenced sample was peripheral blood. CDR3 sequence reads: CASSQTSGGLGETQYF. CDR3 nucleotides: TGTGCCAGCAGCCAGACTAGCGGGGGGCTCGGAGAGACCCAGTACTTC.